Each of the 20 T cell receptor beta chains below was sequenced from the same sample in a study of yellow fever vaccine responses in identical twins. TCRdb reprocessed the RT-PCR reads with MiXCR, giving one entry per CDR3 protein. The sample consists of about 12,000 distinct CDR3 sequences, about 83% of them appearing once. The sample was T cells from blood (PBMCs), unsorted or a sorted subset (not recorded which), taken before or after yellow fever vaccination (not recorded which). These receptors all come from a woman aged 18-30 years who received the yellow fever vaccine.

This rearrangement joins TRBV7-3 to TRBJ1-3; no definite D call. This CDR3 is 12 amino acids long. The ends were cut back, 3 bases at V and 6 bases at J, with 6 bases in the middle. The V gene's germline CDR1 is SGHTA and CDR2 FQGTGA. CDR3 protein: CASSFTENTIYF. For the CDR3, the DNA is TGTGCCAGCAGCTTTACAGAAAACACCATATATTTT. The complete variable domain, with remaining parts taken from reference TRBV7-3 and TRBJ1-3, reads GAGVSQTPSNKVTEKGKYVELRCDPISGHTALYWYRQSLGQGPEFLIYFQGTGAADDSGLPNDRFFAVRPEGSVSTLKIQRTERGDSAVYLCASSFTENTIYFGEGSWLTVV.

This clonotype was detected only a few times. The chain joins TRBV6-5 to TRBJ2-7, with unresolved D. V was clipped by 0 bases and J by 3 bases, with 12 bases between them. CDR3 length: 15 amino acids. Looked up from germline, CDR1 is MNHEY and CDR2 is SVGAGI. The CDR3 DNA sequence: TGTGCCAGCAGTTACTCGAAGTCGGTGAACTACGAGCAGTACTTC. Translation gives CASSYSKSVNYEQYF.

CDR3 coding DNA: TGTGCCAGCAGTAGGGGGGGAGGTTCCTTCTCTGGGGCCAACGTCCTGACTTTC. It encodes CASSRGGGSFSGANVLTF. The chain carries TRBV12-3 or TRBV12-4 and TRBJ2-6, with TRBD2 as a possible D gene (7 bases). Trimming left V 5 bases short and J 0 bases short, with 17 bases between. The CDR3 runs to 18 residues.

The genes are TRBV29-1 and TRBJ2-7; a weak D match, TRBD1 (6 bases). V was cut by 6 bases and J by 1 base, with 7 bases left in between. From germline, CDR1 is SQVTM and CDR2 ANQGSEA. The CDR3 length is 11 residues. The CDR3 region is CSVGQSYEQYF. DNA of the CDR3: TGCAGCGTCGGACAGTCCTACGAGCAGTACTTC.

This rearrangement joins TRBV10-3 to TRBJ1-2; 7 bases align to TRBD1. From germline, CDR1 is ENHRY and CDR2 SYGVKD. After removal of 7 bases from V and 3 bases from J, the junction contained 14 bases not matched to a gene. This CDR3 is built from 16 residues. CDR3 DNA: TGTGCCATCAACAACCCCAGAGAGACAGGGTACTATGGCTACACCTTC. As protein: CAINNPRETGYYGYTF.

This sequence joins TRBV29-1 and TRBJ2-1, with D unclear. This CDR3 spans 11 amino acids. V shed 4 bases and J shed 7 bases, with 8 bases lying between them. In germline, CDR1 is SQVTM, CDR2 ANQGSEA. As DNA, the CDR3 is TGCAGCGTTGTCGAACGGAATGAGCAGTTCTTC. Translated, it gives CSVVERNEQFF.

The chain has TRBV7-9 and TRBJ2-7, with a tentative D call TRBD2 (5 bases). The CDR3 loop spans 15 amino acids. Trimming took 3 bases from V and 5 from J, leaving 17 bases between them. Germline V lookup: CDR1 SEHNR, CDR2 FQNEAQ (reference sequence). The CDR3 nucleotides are TGTGCCAGCAGCTTTAATCTTCGGGGAACGGACGAGCAGTACTTC. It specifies CASSFNLRGTDEQYF.

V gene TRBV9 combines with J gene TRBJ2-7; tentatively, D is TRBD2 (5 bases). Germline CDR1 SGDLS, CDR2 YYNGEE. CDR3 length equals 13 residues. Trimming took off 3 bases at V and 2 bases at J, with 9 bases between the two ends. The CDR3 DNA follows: TGTGCCAGCAGCGATGGACTGACCTACGAGCAGTACTTC. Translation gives CASSDGLTYEQYF.

The CDR3 spells CASSLAFASGYNEQFF. The DNA of the CDR3 is TGCGCCAGCAGCTTGGCGTTCGCGAGCGGGTACAATGAGCAGTTCTTC. This chain links TRBV5-1 with TRBJ2-1; tentatively, D is TRBD2 (6 bases). V lost 0 bases, J lost 4 bases, and 14 bases lay in between. The CDR3 sequence is 16 residues long. Germline CDR1 SGHRS, CDR2 YFSETQ.

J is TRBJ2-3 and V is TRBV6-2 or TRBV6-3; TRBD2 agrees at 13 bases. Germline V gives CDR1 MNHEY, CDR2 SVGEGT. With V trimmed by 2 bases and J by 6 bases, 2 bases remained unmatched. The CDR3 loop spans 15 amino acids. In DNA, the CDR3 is TGTGCCAGCAGTTACGGGACTAGCGGGAAGGATACGCAGTATTTT. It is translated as CASSYGTSGKDTQYF.

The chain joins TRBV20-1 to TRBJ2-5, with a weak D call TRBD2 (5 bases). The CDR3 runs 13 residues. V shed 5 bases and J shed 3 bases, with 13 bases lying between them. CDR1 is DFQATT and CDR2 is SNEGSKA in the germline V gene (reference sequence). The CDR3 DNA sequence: TGCAGTGCTGTAGGACTCCTCGAAGAGACCCAGTACTTC. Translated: CSAVGLLEETQYF.

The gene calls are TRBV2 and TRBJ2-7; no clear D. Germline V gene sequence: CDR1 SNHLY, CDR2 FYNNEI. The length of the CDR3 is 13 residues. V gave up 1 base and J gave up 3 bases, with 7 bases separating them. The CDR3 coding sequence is TGTGCCAGCAGTGAAGTTGGTGACTACGAGCAGTACTTC. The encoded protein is CASSEVGDYEQYF.

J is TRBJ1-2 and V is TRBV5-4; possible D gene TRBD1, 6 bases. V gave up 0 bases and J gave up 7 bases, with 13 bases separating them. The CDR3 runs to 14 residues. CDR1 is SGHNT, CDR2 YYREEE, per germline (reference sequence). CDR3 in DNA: TGTGCCAGCAGCTTGGTTGGGACACTCTTTGGCTACACCTTC. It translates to CASSLVGTLFGYTF.

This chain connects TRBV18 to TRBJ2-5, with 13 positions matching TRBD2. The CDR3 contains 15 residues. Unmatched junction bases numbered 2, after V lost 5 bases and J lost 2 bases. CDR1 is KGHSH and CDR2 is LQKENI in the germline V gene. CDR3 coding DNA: TGTGCCAGCTCATTGGGACTAGCGGGGCAAGAGACCCAGTACTTC. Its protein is CASSLGLAGQETQYF.

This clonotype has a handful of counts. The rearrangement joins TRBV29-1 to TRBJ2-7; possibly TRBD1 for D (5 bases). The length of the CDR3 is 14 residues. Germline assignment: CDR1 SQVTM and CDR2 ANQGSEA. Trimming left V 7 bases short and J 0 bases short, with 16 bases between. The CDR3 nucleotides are TGCAGCGCCAAGGGGTTCCCTCTCTCCTACGAGCAGTACTTC. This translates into CSAKGFPLSYEQYF.

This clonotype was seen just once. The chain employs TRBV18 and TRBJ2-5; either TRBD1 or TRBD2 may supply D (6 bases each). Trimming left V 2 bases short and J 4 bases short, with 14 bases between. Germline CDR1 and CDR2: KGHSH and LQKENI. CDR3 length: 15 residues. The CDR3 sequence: CASSPNRGGGETQYF. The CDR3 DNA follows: TGTGCCAGCTCACCAAACCGAGGGGGAGGAGAGACCCAGTACTTC.

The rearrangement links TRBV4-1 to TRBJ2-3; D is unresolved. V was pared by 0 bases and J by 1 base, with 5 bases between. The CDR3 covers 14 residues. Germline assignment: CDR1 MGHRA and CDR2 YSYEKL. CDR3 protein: CASSQDGGTDTQYF. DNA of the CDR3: TGCGCCAGCAGCCAAGACGGAGGCACAGATACGCAGTATTTT.

CDR3 sequence: CASSTDSSYNEQFF. In nucleotides, the CDR3 is TGCGCCAGCAGCACGGACAGCTCCTACAATGAGCAGTTCTTC. The chain recombines TRBV5-1 with TRBJ2-1; D perhaps matches TRBD1 (6 bases). Germline-derived CDR1 and CDR2 are SGHRS and YFSETQ. V was shortened by 4 bases and J by 0 bases, with 8 bases between the two germline ends. This CDR3 is built from 14 residues. The variable domain in full, completed from reference TRBV5-1 and TRBJ2-1, reads KAGVTQTPRYLIKTRGQQVTLSCSPISGHRSVSWYQQTPGQGLQFLFEYFSETQRNKGNFPGRFSGRQFSNSRSEMNVSTLELGDSALYLCASSTDSSYNEQFFGPGTRLTVL.

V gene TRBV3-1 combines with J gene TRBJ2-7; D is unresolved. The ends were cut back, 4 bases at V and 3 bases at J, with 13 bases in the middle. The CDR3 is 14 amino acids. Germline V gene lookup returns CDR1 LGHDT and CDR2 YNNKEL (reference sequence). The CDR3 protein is CASSPPGPIYEQYF. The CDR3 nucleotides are TGTGCCAGCAGCCCGCCTGGACCGATCTACGAGCAGTACTTC.

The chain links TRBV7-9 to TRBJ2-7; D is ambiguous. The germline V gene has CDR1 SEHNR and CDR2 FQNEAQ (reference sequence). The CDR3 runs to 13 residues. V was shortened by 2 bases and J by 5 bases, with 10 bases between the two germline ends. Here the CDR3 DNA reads TGTGCCAGCAGCTTATTTTCGGTCGACGAGCAGTACTTC. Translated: CASSLFSVDEQYF.